Below are 29 T cell receptor beta chains sequenced from a single sample in a study of vaccination effects on CD4 cells after COVID-19. The antigens these receptors bind are not known. The assay was immunoSEQ multiplex PCR, and TCRdb's table has in-frame clones only and misses some. The repertoire has 40,000 or so clones, 65% to 85% of them found once; the top ten carry 2.5% to 3.5%. Cultured cells yielded isolated CD4+ T cells after 10 days. The starting material was CD4+ T cells from PBMCs cultured without peptide, obtained before COVID-19 vaccination. The receptor source for this set is a human donor who received a COVID-19 vaccine.

This clone was seen a few times. The chain carries TRBV4-1 and TRBJ2-1; no firm D call. The V gene's germline CDR1 is MGHRA and CDR2 YSYEKL. The CDR3 loop spans 14 amino acids. Trimming cost V 2 bases and J 0 bases, with 5 bases left between them. The CDR3 DNA reads as TGCGCCAGCAGCCAAATCTCCTCCTACAATGAGCAGTTCTTC. The encoded protein is CASSQISSYNEQFF.

The gene calls are TRBV27 and TRBJ1-2; no reliable D call. The CDR3 is 11 amino acids. With 3 bases removed from V and 10 bases from J, the gap between germline ends came to 9 bases. CDR1 and CDR2 (germline): MNHEY, SMNVEV (reference sequence). The CDR3 sequence is CASSFNRVYTF. The CDR3 DNA reads as TGTGCCAGCAGTTTTAACCGGGTCTACACCTTC.

The genes are TRBV5-1 and TRBJ2-2; D is ambiguous. Per the germline V gene, CDR1 is SGHRS and CDR2 is YFSETQ. The germline V and J ends were trimmed by 0 bases and 0 bases, with 6 bases remaining between them. This CDR3 is built from 15 residues. The CDR3 is CASSLAQTNTGELFF. The CDR3 DNA follows: TGCGCCAGCAGCTTGGCACAGACGAACACCGGGGAGCTGTTTTTT. Looking up the rest from reference TRBV5-1 and TRBJ2-2 gives the full variable domain: KAGVTQTPRYLIKTRGQQVTLSCSPISGHRSVSWYQQTPGQGLQFLFEYFSETQRNKGNFPGRFSGRQFSNSRSEMNVSTLELGDSALYLCASSLAQTNTGELFFGEGSRLTVL.

The genes are TRBV5-1 and TRBJ2-5, with D perhaps TRBD1 or TRBD2 (6 bases each). V lost 0 bases and J 2 bases, leaving 14 bases between the germline ends. The CDR3 loop spans 16 amino acids. Per the germline V gene, CDR1 is SGHRS and CDR2 is YFSETQ. The CDR3 nucleotides read TGCGCCAGCAGCTTGGGGGGGGCCGGGCCACAAGAGACCCAGTACTTC. Translating gives CASSLGGAGPQETQYF.

V gene TRBV18 combines with J gene TRBJ2-4; TRBD2 matches at 7 bases. After removal of 0 bases from V and 6 bases from J, the junction contained 8 bases not matched to a gene. Germline V gives CDR1 KGHSH, CDR2 LQKENI. The CDR3 extends over 16 amino acids. CDR3 bases: TGTGCCAGCTCACCACCCGTAACCGGGACTATAAACATTCAGTACTTC. This codes for CASSPPVTGTINIQYF.

J is TRBJ2-2 and V is TRBV28, with 7 bases fitting TRBD1. The CDR3 length is 16 residues. Germline V CDR1 and CDR2: MDHEN, SYDVKM. Trimming took 5 bases from V and 2 from J; bases not matched to a gene: 8. CDR3 sequence: CASSEKGGPNTGELFF. CDR3 DNA: TGTGCCAGCAGTGAAAAAGGGGGCCCCAACACCGGGGAGCTGTTTTTT.

V is TRBV7-2 and J is TRBJ2-4, with 7 bases fitting TRBD1. The CDR3 is made up of 15 amino acids. Germline CDR1 is SGHTA and CDR2 is FQGNSA. Unmatched junction bases numbered 13, after V lost 5 bases and J lost 9 bases. The CDR3 nucleotides read TGTGCCAGCAGCCCAGACAGGGTCCGATGGGGCATTCAGTACTTC. Residues: CASSPDRVRWGIQYF.

The genes are TRBV15 and TRBJ2-3; D remains ambiguous. The germline V gene has CDR1 LNHNV and CDR2 YYDKDF (reference sequence). V was clipped by 0 bases and J by 3 bases, with 10 bases between them. CDR3 size: 15 residues. The CDR3 protein is CATSREKVGTDTQYF. In DNA, the CDR3 is TGTGCCACCAGCAGAGAGAAGGTTGGAACAGATACGCAGTATTTT.

V and J are TRBV2 and TRBJ1-5, with 7 bases lining up with TRBD1. The CDR3 loop spans 14 amino acids. Trimming at V came to 3 bases and at J to 4 bases, leaving 3 bases not matched to a gene. From germline, CDR1 is SNHLY and CDR2 FYNNEI. The CDR3 spells CASSEGQINQPQHF. The CDR3 DNA follows: TGTGCCAGCAGTGAGGGACAGATAAATCAGCCCCAGCATTTT.

V and J are TRBV6-2 or TRBV6-3 and TRBJ1-1; D may be TRBD1 (6 bases). The CDR3 has 16 residues. CDR1 is MNHEY and CDR2 is SVGEGT in the germline V gene. Trimming removed 6 bases at V and 4 bases at J, with 21 bases between. CDR3 sequence: CASSPRPGEVGTEAFF. As DNA, the CDR3 is TGTGCCAGCAGCCCTCGGCCAGGGGAAGTAGGCACTGAAGCTTTCTTT.

The chain recombines TRBV4-1 with TRBJ1-6; D ambiguous. Looked up from germline, CDR1 is MGHRA and CDR2 is YSYEKL. Trimming took off 2 bases at V and 8 bases at J, with 16 bases between the two ends. CDR3 length: 16 residues. CDR3 DNA: TGCGCCAGCAGCCAAAACGTCGGGGTTTTACATTCACCCCTCCACTTT. It yields the protein CASSQNVGVLHSPLHF.

The chain combines TRBV5-4 with TRBJ2-2; D may be TRBD1 or TRBD2 (7 bases each). Trimming stripped 4 bases from V and 2 bases from J, with 15 bases between. Germline V gene lookup returns CDR1 SGHNT and CDR2 YYREEE (reference sequence). The CDR3 spans 16 residues. CDR3 DNA: TGTGCCAGCAGCACGGGGAGGGGGCGTAACACCGGGGAGCTGTTTTTT. It translates to CASSTGRGRNTGELFF.

The chain combines TRBV27 with TRBJ1-6; 7 nucleotides line up with TRBD1. The V gene's germline CDR1 is MNHEY and CDR2 SMNVEV (reference sequence). The J segment lost 5 bases and the V segment lost 6 bases, leaving 4 bases of the junction unmatched. CDR3 length: 14 residues. The CDR3 nucleotides are TGTGCCAGCAGACCCGGGACAGATAATTCACCCCTCCACTTT. Translation: CASRPGTDNSPLHF.

This rearrangement joins TRBV21-1 to TRBJ2-1; the table's D call of TRBD2 was not tested on the DNA. TRBV21-1 represents a pseudogene. The CDR3 has 15 amino acids. The CDR3 DNA sequence: TGTGCCAGCAGCCTTCCGGGGGGCTTGAACAATGAGCAGTTCTTC. Its protein product is CASSLPGGLNNEQFF.

V usage is TRBV2 and J usage is TRBJ1-2, with D maybe TRBD1 (5 bases). Per the germline V gene, CDR1 is SNHLY and CDR2 is FYNNEI. V was pared by 2 bases and J by 5 bases, with 9 bases between. The CDR3 is 13 residues long. CDR3 amino acids: CASSEKGRYGYTF. For the CDR3, the DNA is TGTGCCAGCAGTGAAAAGGGGCGGTATGGCTACACCTTC.

The chain links TRBV7-6 to TRBJ1-1; D is ambiguous. Trimming removed 5 bases from V and 0 bases from J, with 10 bases in between. The CDR3 totals 14 residues. Germline V gene sequence: CDR1 SGHVS, CDR2 FNYEAQ. The CDR3 loop reads CASSPLSMNTEAFF. The CDR3 bases are TGTGCCAGCAGCCCTCTTTCGATGAACACTGAAGCTTTCTTT.

Regarding this clone: At one end the junction does not follow the germline gene, possibly because of a read error. This chain links TRBV5-8 with TRBJ2-1; 8 positions match TRBD1. Germline CDR1 is SGHTS and CDR2 is YDEGEE. The CDR3 runs 12 residues. The CDR3 DNA reads TGTGCCAGCAGCTTGGTGCAGGGGGCTCTGGTCTTC. This sequence encodes CASSLVQGALVF. The full variable domain, in which reference TRBV5-8 and TRBJ2-1 provide the parts outside the CDR3, is EAGVTQSPTHLIKTRGQQATLRCSPISGHTSVYWYQQALGLGLQFLLWYDEGEERNRGNFPPRFSGRQFPNYSSELNVNALELEDSALYLCASSLVQGALVFGPGTRLTVL.

This chain connects TRBV9 to TRBJ1-3, with no clear D. Germline V lookup: CDR1 SGDLS, CDR2 YYNGEE. The CDR3 is 14 amino acids. Trimming removed 0 bases at V and 7 bases at J, with 11 bases between. The CDR3 bases are TGTGCCAGCAGCGTAGCGTCGGCCCAGAACACCATATATTTT. Translated: CASSVASAQNTIYF.

The genes are TRBV28 and TRBJ2-7, with TRBD2 as a possible D gene (5 bases). This CDR3 is built from 16 residues. V was cut by 3 bases and J by 0 bases, with 15 bases left in between. Germline CDR1 and CDR2: MDHEN and SYDVKM. CDR3 region: CASSLSPGRGSYEQYF. The CDR3 DNA is TGTGCCAGCAGTTTGTCGCCTGGTCGGGGCTCCTACGAGCAGTACTTC.

The chain links TRBV19 to TRBJ1-1; TRBD1 agrees at 7 bases. With V trimmed by 4 bases and J by 2 bases, 1 base remained unmatched. Germline V gene sequence: CDR1 LNHDA, CDR2 SQIVND (reference sequence). This CDR3 is built from 13 residues. The CDR3: CASSRQGNTEAFF. CDR3 DNA sequence: TGTGCCAGTAGTAGACAGGGTAACACTGAAGCTTTCTTT.

The rearrangement joins TRBV19 to TRBJ2-5; TRBD1 aligns across 9 bases. This CDR3 is built from 16 residues. The V segment lost 7 bases and the J segment 5 bases; nucleotides outside the gene matches: 14. CDR1 is LNHDA, CDR2 SQIVND, per germline (reference sequence). The CDR3 protein is CASTITGGRAGETQYF. The CDR3 DNA follows: TGTGCCAGTACCATCACAGGGGGCCGGGCAGGGGAGACCCAGTACTTC.

The chain couples TRBV5-1 to TRBJ2-3, with 7 bases fitting TRBD2. The CDR3 runs to 15 residues. Germline values: CDR1 SGHRS, CDR2 YFSETQ. J gave up 2 bases and V 5 bases, and 8 bases lay outside the gene matches. The CDR3, as DNA: TGCGCCAGCAGAGTAGCCCTAGCGGTCACAGATACGCAGTATTTT. As protein: CASRVALAVTDTQYF.

This chain connects TRBV28 to TRBJ1-6; weak D call: TRBD1 (5 bases). The CDR3 loop spans 15 amino acids. Trimming cost V 2 bases and J 0 bases, with 5 bases left between them. CDR1 is MDHEN and CDR2 is SYDVKM in the germline V gene. The CDR3 DNA sequence: TGTGCCAGCAGTTTAAGGGGCTCCTATAATTCACCCCTCCACTTT. Its translation is CASSLRGSYNSPLHF.

The chain is built from TRBV18 and TRBJ2-1; a possible D gene is TRBD1 (5 bases). V was shortened by 0 bases and J by 6 bases, with 12 bases between the two germline ends. This CDR3 region has 15 residues. CDR1 KGHSH and CDR2 LQKENI come from the germline V gene. CDR3 in amino acids: CASSPPGRQPNEQFF. DNA of the CDR3: TGTGCCAGCTCACCACCGGGAAGACAGCCCAATGAGCAGTTCTTC.

In this sample, this clone turned up a few times. The V and J genes are TRBV6-5 and TRBJ2-3; 10 bases align to TRBD2. From germline, CDR1 is MNHEY and CDR2 SVGAGI. The CDR3 is 15 amino acids. With 7 bases clipped from V and 4 bases from J, the junction kept 8 bases outside the gene matches. The CDR3 loop is CASNGAGGPADTQYF. The CDR3 region has the DNA TGTGCCAGCAACGGAGCGGGGGGGCCCGCAGATACGCAGTATTTT.

The chain recombines TRBV4-3 with TRBJ2-3, with TRBD2 identical over 9 bases. Germline V gives CDR1 LGHNA, CDR2 YSLEER. Losses at the gene ends were 0 bases for V and 5 bases for J; bases not matched to a gene: 3. There are 15 residues in the CDR3. This CDR3 reads CASSQEAGGRDTQYF. The CDR3 region has the DNA TGCGCCAGCAGCCAAGAGGCGGGGGGGCGAGATACGCAGTATTTT.

V and J are TRBV11-1 and TRBJ1-1; perhaps TRBD1 as D (5 bases). Germline lookup yields CDR1 SGHAT and CDR2 FQDESV (reference sequence). Deletions cut 5 bases from V and 6 bases from J, with 22 bases between. The CDR3 extends over 16 amino acids. The CDR3 sequence: CASSQRGVLAGAEAFF. Written as DNA, the CDR3 is TGTGCCAGCAGCCAGCGGGGGGTATTGGCGGGGGCTGAAGCTTTCTTT.

This chain connects TRBV7-6 to TRBJ2-7, with 14 bases aligning to TRBD2. Germline V CDR1 and CDR2: SGHVS, FNYEAQ. J gave up 3 bases and V 0 bases, and 4 bases lay outside the gene matches. The CDR3 loop spans 17 amino acids. CDR3 bases: TGTGCCAGCAGCTTAGCGGGAGGGACTAGCGGGGGCTACGAGCAGTACTTC. Its translation is CASSLAGGTSGGYEQYF.

The chain has TRBV4-1 and TRBJ2-7; unclear D gene. V was clipped by 1 base and J by 9 bases, with 10 bases between them. Germline V CDR1 and CDR2: MGHRA, YSYEKL. The CDR3 consists of 12 residues. CDR3 sequence reads: CASSQVNSRQYF. The CDR3 nucleotides are TGCGCCAGCAGCCAAGTTAACTCGAGGCAGTACTTC.